This TCR beta chain was recorded in a study of cytomegalovirus exposure and HLA in healthy donors. Study results and limitations: Cytomegalovirus status, reportedly, was diagnosed with high specificity and sensitivity by the classifier.

This CDR3 spans 14 amino acids. Deletions cut 5 bases from V and 1 base from J, with 9 bases between. CDR1 and CDR2 from the germline V gene are SGHVS and FQNEAQ. The table came from immunoSEQ multiplex PCR; TCRdb's copy has only in-frame clones and leaves some out. The data show some 140,000 clones, around 84% seen once. As for this clone: The antigen is undetermined.

The clonotype comes from a human donor in good health. This chain joins TRBV7-8 and TRBJ1-5; no definite D call. The sequenced sample consisted of PBMCs. The CDR3: CASSPYMSNQPQHF. The CDR3 region has the DNA TGTGCCAGCAGCCCATACATGAGCAATCAGCCCCAGCATTTT.